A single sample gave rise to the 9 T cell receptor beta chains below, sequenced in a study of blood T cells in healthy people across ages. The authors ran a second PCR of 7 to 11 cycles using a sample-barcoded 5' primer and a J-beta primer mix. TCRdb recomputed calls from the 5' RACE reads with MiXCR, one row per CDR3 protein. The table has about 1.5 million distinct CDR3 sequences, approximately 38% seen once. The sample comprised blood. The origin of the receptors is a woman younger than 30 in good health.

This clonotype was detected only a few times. Here the CDR3 DNA reads TGTGCCAGCAGCTCAGGGGGCCGACTAGTCCAAGAGACCCAGTACTTC. Its protein product is CASSSGGRLVQETQYF. V gene TRBV5-6 combines with J gene TRBJ2-5; 8 positions agree with TRBD1. This CDR3 spans 16 amino acids. With 3 bases clipped from V and 1 base from J, the junction kept 8 bases outside the gene matches. Germline values: CDR1 SGHDT, CDR2 YYEEEE.

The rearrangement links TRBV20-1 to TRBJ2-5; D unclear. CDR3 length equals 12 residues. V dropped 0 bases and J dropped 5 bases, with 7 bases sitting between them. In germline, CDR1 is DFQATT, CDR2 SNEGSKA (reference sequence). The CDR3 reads CSARDGAETQYF. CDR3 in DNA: TGCAGTGCTAGAGATGGCGCGGAGACCCAGTACTTC.

The CDR3 DNA reads as TGTGCCAGCAGTACAGGGGGCGCGTTAGATACGCAGTATTTT. Translating it yields CASSTGGALDTQYF. The chain is built from TRBV7-9 and TRBJ2-3; 9 bases fit TRBD1. Trimming cost V 6 bases and J 5 bases; bases outside gene matches: 6. CDR3 size: 14 residues. Germline lookup yields CDR1 SEHNR and CDR2 FQNEAQ (reference sequence).

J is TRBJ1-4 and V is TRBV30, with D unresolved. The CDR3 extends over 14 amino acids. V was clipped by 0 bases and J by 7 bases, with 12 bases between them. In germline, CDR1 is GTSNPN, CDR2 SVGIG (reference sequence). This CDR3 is CAWSVTGKGEKLFF. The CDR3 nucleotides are TGTGCCTGGAGTGTGACGGGGAAGGGTGAAAAACTGTTTTTT. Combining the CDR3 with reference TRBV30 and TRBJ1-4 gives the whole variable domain SQTIHQWPATLVQPVGSPLSLECTVEGTSNPNLYWYRQAAGRGLQLLFYSVGIGQISSEVPQNLSASRPQDRQFILSSKKLLLSDSGFYLCAWSVTGKGEKLFFGSGTQLSVL.

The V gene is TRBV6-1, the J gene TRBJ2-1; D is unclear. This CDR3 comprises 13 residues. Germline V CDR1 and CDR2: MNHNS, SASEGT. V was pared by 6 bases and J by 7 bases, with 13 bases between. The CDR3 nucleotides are TGTGCCAGCAGGCGATTCATCGCGAATGAGCAGTTCTTC. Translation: CASRRFIANEQFF.

CDR3 sequence: CASGPRDTQETQYF. The CDR3 bases are TGTGCTAGTGGTCCGCGGGACACACAAGAGACCCAGTACTTC. The chain has TRBV12-5 and TRBJ2-5; either TRBD1 or TRBD2 may fit D (6 bases each). Germline-derived CDR1 and CDR2 are LGHNT and FRNRAP. The V end lost 5 bases, the J end lost 2 bases, and 12 bases lay between the germline ends. The CDR3 runs 14 residues.

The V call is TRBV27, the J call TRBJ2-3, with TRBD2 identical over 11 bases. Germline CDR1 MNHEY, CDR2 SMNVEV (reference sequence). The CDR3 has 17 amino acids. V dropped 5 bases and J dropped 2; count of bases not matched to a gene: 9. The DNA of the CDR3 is TGTGCCAGCAGTGTTACCGGGACTAGCGGCCCCACAGATACGCAGTATTTT. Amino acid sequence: CASSVTGTSGPTDTQYF.

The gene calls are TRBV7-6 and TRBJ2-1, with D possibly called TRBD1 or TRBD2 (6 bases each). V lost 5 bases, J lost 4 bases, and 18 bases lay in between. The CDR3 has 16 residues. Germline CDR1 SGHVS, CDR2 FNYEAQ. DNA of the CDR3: TGTGCCAGCAGCCCTCAGGGGACTTCCTTTTACAATGAGCAGTTCTTC. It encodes CASSPQGTSFYNEQFF. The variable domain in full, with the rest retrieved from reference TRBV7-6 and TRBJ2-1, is GAGVSQSPRYKVTKRGQDVALRCDPISGHVSLYWYRQALGQGPEFLTYFNYEAQQDKSGLPNDRFSAERPEGSISTLTIQRTEQRDSAMYRCASSPQGTSFYNEQFFGPGTRLTVL.

CDR3 bases: TGTGCCAGCCACCCGGACCTACACTCCTACGAGCAGTACTTC. Amino acids: CASHPDLHSYEQYF. This chain links TRBV27 with TRBJ2-7; D is uncertain. Per the germline V gene, CDR1 is MNHEY and CDR2 is SMNVEV (reference sequence). Trimming cost V 8 bases and J 0 bases, with 14 bases left between them. The CDR3 totals 14 residues.